Given below is one TCR beta chain in context. Its antigen is unknown. Generated by immunoSEQ multiplex PCR, the TCRdb table keeps only in-frame clones and is missing some. Of some 120,000 clones detected, 85% to 90% appear once; the ten largest clones hold 2.1%. The donors were members of the validation cohort, which comprised 120 subjects and was separate from the first cohort of 666 subjects. The data are from a study of cytomegalovirus exposure and HLA in healthy donors. CDR1 and CDR2 (germline): SGHVS, FNYEAQ. The CDR3 spans 15 residues. With 4 bases removed from V and 7 bases from J, the gap between germline ends came to 17 bases. Findings of the study overall: Rarity characterized most TCR sequences, yet some public TCRs appeared in many donors. CMV antigen specificity was confirmed in vitro for a few CMV-associated chains. There were about 160 TCR beta chains listed as cytomegalovirus-associated.

The J gene is TRBJ2-1, the V gene TRBV7-6; a possible D gene is TRBD1 (8 bases). The sequence was obtained from a woman in her twenties or thirties in good health and CMV-seronegative. Sequencing was performed on PBMCs. The chain's CDR3 is CASSSSGTGVNEQFF. The CDR3, as DNA: TGTGCCAGCAGCTCGAGCGGGACAGGCGTGAATGAGCAGTTCTTC.